Here is one TCR beta chain with its context. The Seattle site enrolled patients during active infection and followed them longitudinally. The data stem from a study of blood T cell repertoires in COVID-19. Across the study: Acute and convalescent COVID-19 specimens originated in the United States, Italy and Spain. The analysed material was cDNA or gDNA that came from T cells, B-cell-depleted T cells, or PBMCs.

Deletions cut 5 bases from V and 2 bases from J, with 13 bases between. The V gene's germline CDR1 is LGHDT and CDR2 YNNKEL (reference sequence). The CDR3 has 16 residues. Per the study methods: Reference gene primers were amplified, and this amplification served to estimate nucleated cell counts. Sequencing used immunoSEQ multiplex PCR; TCRdb keeps in-frame clones, though not all of them. V and J calls and clone size are copied from that table; D and trimming were computed from the DNA. The sample shows roughly 150,000 clones, over 80% of them seen only once. The J gene is TRBJ2-6, the V gene TRBV3-1 (or the pseudogene TRBV3-2); TRBD1 might be the D (5 bases). This sequence originates from a woman older than 75 with COVID-19, enrolled during active disease. Sequencing input: peripheral blood. In DNA form, the CDR3 reads TGTGCCAGCAGCACCGACAGTCCCGCTGGGGCCAACGTCCTGACTTTC. Encoded protein: CASSTDSPAGANVLTF.